This T cell receptor (beta chain) was found in a study of T cell responses to AZD1222 COVID-19 vaccine. The table came from immunoSEQ multiplex PCR; TCRdb's copy has only in-frame clones and leaves some out. The sample consists of 150,000 to 200,000 clones, around 94% of them appearing once. The CDR3 covers 15 residues. Germline-derived CDR1 and CDR2 are LGHDT and YNNKEL (reference sequence). V trimming: 4 bases; J trimming: 4 bases; junction bases outside the gene matches: 7. The specimen comprised peripheral blood, sampled 28 days after the second dose of the MenACWY control vaccine. The chain has TRBV3-1 (or the pseudogene TRBV3-2) and TRBJ2-7; TRBD2 agrees at 10 bases. This TCR derives from an adult who received the MenACWY meningococcal vaccine as a control. CDR3 DNA sequence: TGTGCCAGCAGCCGTGTCCTAGCGGGAGAGTACGAGCAGTACTTC. Translation gives CASSRVLAGEYEQYF.